This T cell receptor beta chain came from a study of early T cells in non-severe SARS-CoV-2 infection (dated by TCRdb to the early 2020s). Study-level background: Because TCR sequencing relied on bulk RNA taken from unsorted whole blood, pairing of alpha and beta chains was not possible.

A case-control design nested within a healthcare worker cohort in London, UK, was used, with weekly nasopharyngeal swab PCR tests and blood sampling performed. Healthcare workers were enrolled in the week of the UK lockdown, from 23 to 31 March 2020, and were followed every week for up to roughly 15 weeks. This clonotype was observed a few times. Its antigen has not been determined. Within one base of it there is no much larger clone, and no base qualities were kept. The library came from 5' RACE. Sequenced on a NextSeq 500. To correct for sequencing error and PCR bias, the TCR library protocol tagged individual cDNA molecules with unique molecular identifiers. Sequencing covered both TCR alpha and beta chains, and within each sample the abundances of alpha and beta sequences were tightly co-correlated. The paper's data handling went like this. Decombinator V4 was used to annotate the V gene, J gene and CDR3 of the TCR sequences. Expanded TCRs were defined as changing significantly between any two time points under a Poisson model with p below 0.0001. Abundances of TCRs were expressed as counts per million after normalisation to the total number of TCRs sequenced in each sample. TRAV1-2 paired with TRAJ12, TRAJ20 or TRAJ33 defined MAIT TCRs, while TRAV10 paired with TRAJ18 defined iNKT TCRs. VDJdb, accessed on 1 November 2021, was searched for TCRs annotated for CMV, EBV and SARS-CoV-2, and TCRs annotated for more than one antigen were excluded. TCRdb handled the public reads itself, with Q25 trimming in fastp and clone calling in MiXCR, and kept productive beta chains. Each entry is one CDR3 protein sequence, shown with its most common DNA and genes. What appears here as the V and J calls and clone size reflects TCRdb's work, not the paper's. For this sample there are 80,000 to 95,000 distinct CDR3 sequences; around 15% appear just once. Approximately 9.9% of the sample is in the top ten clones.

The CDR3 spans 15 residues, from the cysteine through the phenylalanine. The only DNA kept is the CDR3, 45 bases in frame from the first base. The V end loses 5 bases and the J end loses 5 bases, and a stretch of 16 bases separates them. CDR1 and CDR2 are read off the germline V gene (reference sequence) as LNHDA and SQIVND. Summary of the overall study and its limitations: VDJdb matching was skewed toward anti-spike CD8 responses and likely underestimated virus-specific expansions, missing private and CD4 specificities.

The sample consisted of whole blood. The rearranged chain carries TRBV19 and TRBJ2-4; a weak D assignment points to TRBD2 (6 bases agree). This receptor was taken from an adult who was a healthcare worker with PCR-confirmed SARS-CoV-2 infection or an uninfected control (not recorded which). CDR3 loop: CASSWYGRGENIQYF. The DNA sequence is given as TGTGCCAGTAGTTGGTACGGGCGGGGCGAAAACATTCAGTACTTC.